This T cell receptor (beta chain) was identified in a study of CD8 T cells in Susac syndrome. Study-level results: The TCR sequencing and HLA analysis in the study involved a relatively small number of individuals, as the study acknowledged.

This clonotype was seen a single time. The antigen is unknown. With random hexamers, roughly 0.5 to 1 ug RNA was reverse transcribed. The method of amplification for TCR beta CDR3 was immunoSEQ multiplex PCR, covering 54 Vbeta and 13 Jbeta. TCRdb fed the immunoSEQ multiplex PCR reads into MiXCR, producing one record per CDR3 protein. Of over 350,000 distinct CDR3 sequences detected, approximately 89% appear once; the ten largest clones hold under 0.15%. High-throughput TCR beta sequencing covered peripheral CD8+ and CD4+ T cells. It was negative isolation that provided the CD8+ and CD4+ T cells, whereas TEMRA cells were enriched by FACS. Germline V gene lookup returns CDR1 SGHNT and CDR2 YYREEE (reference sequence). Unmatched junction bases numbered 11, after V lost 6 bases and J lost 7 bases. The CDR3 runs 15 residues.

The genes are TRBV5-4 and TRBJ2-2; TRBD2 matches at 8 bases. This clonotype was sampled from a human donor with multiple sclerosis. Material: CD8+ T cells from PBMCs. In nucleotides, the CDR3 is TGTGCCAGCACTCGACTAGCGCCGAGTGTCGGGGAGCTGTTTTTT. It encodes CASTRLAPSVGELFF. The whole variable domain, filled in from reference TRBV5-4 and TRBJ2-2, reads ETGVTQSPTHLIKTRGQQVTLRCSSQSGHNTVSWYQQALGQGPQFIFQYYREEENGRGNFPPRFSGLQFPNYSSELNVNALELDDSALYLCASTRLAPSVGELFFGEGSRLTVL.